This TCR beta chain was profiled in a study of blood T cell repertoires in COVID-19. Trimming stripped 1 base from V and 1 base from J, with 9 bases between. Germline V lookup: CDR1 SGHRS, CDR2 YFSETQ. CDR3 length: 14 amino acids. Assay used: immunoSEQ multiplex PCR; TCRdb lists only in-frame clones, some missing. Among around 240,000 clones listed, 85% were seen once. The sample taken for sequencing was peripheral blood. This clonotype was sampled from a man between 35 and 55 years old with acute or convalescent COVID-19. J is TRBJ2-7 and V is TRBV5-1; no clear D gene. For the CDR3, the DNA is TGCGCCAGCAGCTTGTCCCACGGGTCCTACGAGCAGTACTTC. It encodes CASSLSHGSYEQYF.